This is a list of T cell receptor beta chains from one sample in a study of immune cell composition in non-small cell lung cancer. The protocol was immunoSEQ multiplex PCR, while the TCRdb copy is restricted to in-frame clones and leaves out a portion. The profile covers 2,500 to 3,000 clones, with about 76% appearing a single time and approximately 12% taken by the ten largest. Source material: lung tumor tissue. The receptors derive from a human donor with non-small cell lung cancer. The CDR3 runs from the conserved cysteine through the conserved F or W. Fields, in order: CDR3 length, clone size, V gene, J gene, CDR3 protein. Clone size appears in some rows only: once, few, many, or a class for an expanded clone.

len: 14
abundance: once
v_gene: TRBV6-1
j_gene: TRBJ2-5
CDR3aa: CASSEHQGQETQYF

len: 15
abundance: NA
v_gene: TRBV7-9
j_gene: TRBJ2-4
CDR3aa: CASSPPQEGKNIQYF

len: 15
abundance: NA
v_gene: TRBV19
j_gene: TRBJ1-1
CDR3aa: CASSIQGPRSTEAFF

len: 14
abundance: NA
v_gene: TRBV5-1
j_gene: TRBJ2-7
CDR3aa: CASSFPGGSGEQYF

len: 13
abundance: NA
v_gene: TRBV28
j_gene: TRBJ1-1
CDR3aa: CASSFPLNTEAFF

len: 19
abundance: NA
v_gene: TRBV11-2
j_gene: TRBJ2-7
CDR3aa: CASSTGTGLFGRSSYEQYF

len: 15
abundance: few
v_gene: TRBV5-1
j_gene: TRBJ2-1
CDR3aa: CASSLGTSSYNEQFF

len: 14
abundance: NA
v_gene: TRBV9
j_gene: TRBJ2-7
CDR3aa: CASSGTSGAYEQYF

len: 14
abundance: NA
v_gene: TRBV7-2
j_gene: TRBJ2-7
CDR3aa: CASSLGGMAYEQYF

len: 16
abundance: few
v_gene: TRBV7-8
j_gene: TRBJ2-7
CDR3aa: CASSFRTGTGSYEQYF

len: 16
abundance: once
v_gene: TRBV7-9
j_gene: TRBJ1-4
CDR3aa: CASSLVSGATNEKLFF

len: 16
abundance: NA
v_gene: TRBV11-2
j_gene: TRBJ1-4
CDR3aa: CASSARQGRTNEKLFF

len: 20
abundance: NA
v_gene: TRBV2
j_gene: TRBJ2-4
CDR3aa: CASSEAQSLWTEVAKNIQYF

len: 17
abundance: NA
v_gene: TRBV4-1
j_gene: TRBJ1-4
CDR3aa: CASSRVGSGTTNEKLFF

len: 16
abundance: NA
v_gene: TRBV4-1
j_gene: TRBJ1-1
CDR3aa: CASSPTSTAMATEAFF

len: 15
abundance: NA
v_gene: TRBV18
j_gene: TRBJ2-5
CDR3aa: CASSRQGEYGETQYF

len: 15
abundance: large
v_gene: TRBV28
j_gene: TRBJ1-3
CDR3aa: CASSLLGSSGNTIYF

len: 15
abundance: NA
v_gene: TRBV7-2
j_gene: TRBJ2-2
CDR3aa: CASSLQGANTGELFF

len: 13
abundance: NA
v_gene: TRBV19
j_gene: TRBJ2-3
CDR3aa: CASRVAGADTQYF

len: 15
abundance: NA
v_gene: TRBV7-3
j_gene: TRBJ2-2
CDR3aa: CASSSGGPAAGELFF

len: 15
abundance: once
v_gene: TRBV6-5
j_gene: TRBJ2-3
CDR3aa: CASSYTTQAGNTQYF

len: 14
abundance: NA
v_gene: TRBV5-1
j_gene: TRBJ2-1
CDR3aa: CASSHGTGYNEQFF

len: 15
abundance: few
v_gene: TRBV7-6
j_gene: TRBJ1-6
CDR3aa: CASSLRVTGDSPLHF